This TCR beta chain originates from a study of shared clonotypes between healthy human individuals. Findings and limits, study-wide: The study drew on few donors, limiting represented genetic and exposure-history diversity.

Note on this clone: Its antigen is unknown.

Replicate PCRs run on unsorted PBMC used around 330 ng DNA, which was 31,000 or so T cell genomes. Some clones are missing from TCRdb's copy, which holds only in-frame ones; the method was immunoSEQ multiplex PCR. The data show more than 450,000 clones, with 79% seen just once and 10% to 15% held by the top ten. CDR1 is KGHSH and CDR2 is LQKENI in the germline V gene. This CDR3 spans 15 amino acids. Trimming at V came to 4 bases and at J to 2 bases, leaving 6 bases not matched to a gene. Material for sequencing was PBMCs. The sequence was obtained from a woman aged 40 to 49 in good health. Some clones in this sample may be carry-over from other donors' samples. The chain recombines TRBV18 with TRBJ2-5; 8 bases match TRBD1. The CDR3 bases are TGTGCCAGCTCACTATCGAACAGGGGGCAAGAGACCCAGTACTTC. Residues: CASSLSNRGQETQYF.